These T cell receptor beta chains were read from a single sample in a study of T cell repertoires in cytomegalovirus infection. MiXCR, run by TCRdb on the reads, gives a single entry per CDR3 protein. The table includes roughly 630,000 distinct CDR3 sequences, 24% detected once. The sample comprised CD8+ T cells from PBMCs. These receptors were collected from a human donor in good health (CMV status not recorded). Some clones in this sample may be carry-over from other donors' samples. Both conserved end residues are part of each CDR3. Size tells how often a clone was seen (once, few, many) or the class of an expanded clone, and some rows leave it out.

clone size	V gene	CDR3 protein
few	TRBV7-9	CASSSWGGGTYNEQFF
many	TRBV7-2	CASSVTGTGVYEQYF
-	TRBV20-1	CNARPGGASSYEQYF
many	TRBV7-8	CASSSGQRDVWDNSPLHF
-	TRBV7-4	CASSLGRGQNEQYF
many	TRBV7-8	CASSSPGFEAFF
-	TRBV7-4	CASSFKDGSSYNSPLHF
-	TRBV7-9	CATPGQGSSSSYNEQFF
-	TRBV13	CASSLESGGFRNEQYF
-	TRBV4-1	CASSQAGGGEKPQHF
many	TRBV7-6	CASRPLAGLEETQYF
-	TRBV24-1	CATSARDHNTGELFF
few	TRBV6-5	CASSPYGGGNNEQFF
-	TRBV11-2	CASSRQHYEQYF
many	TRBV7-9	CASSARGKELFF
-	TRBV19	CASSTYPGTEDQPQHF
-	TRBV4-3	CASSQGRRTGPGNTIYF
-	TRBV27	CASSGEKGGRRETQYF
many	TRBV12-3/TRBV12-4	CASSLGRRNTEAFF
few	TRBV5-1	CASSLPVGSNTEAFF
-	TRBV24-1	CATSDPGGGNGETQYF
few	TRBV10-3	CAITPTDTNTGELFF
-	TRBV6-1	CASSEKDGNSYEQYF
-	TRBV7-9	CASSVTSGTGRRNTIYF
few	TRBV29-1	CSVEILWGPEQETQYF
many	TRBV5-5	CASSLGGTGHNQPQHF
many	TRBV28	CASRHFLEGVLETQYF
many	TRBV7-3	CASSSGESSYNEQFF
few	TRBV15	CATSRVGGQGAGGELFF
-	TRBV14	CASSLGTYGNTIYF
-	TRBV10-3	CATATSGNEQFF
-	TRBV10-3	CAISGSGRNDNSPLHF
few	TRBV28	CASSLQGVVYEQYF
-	TRBV19	CASSMKQGRYDGYTF
-	TRBV28	CASSFLAEGPSNQPQHF
few	TRBV19	CASTYQGSYGYTF
-	TRBV6-6	CASSYRGGFWNEQFF
-	TRBV12-3/TRBV12-4	CASCLVGTDTQYF
-	TRBV20-1	CSVPGQGDSPLHF
-	TRBV28	CASRTRGVLQPQHF
many	TRBV7-2	CASSLTPGQGQDTQYF
many	TRBV7-2	CASSFGANQPQHF
many	TRBV7-6	CASSLLGAPSYEQYF
few	TRBV28	CASSSLMGGALSGAGANVLTF
few	TRBV7-9	CASSVSLAAATNYGYTF
few	TRBV29-1	CSAWEDGELFF
-	TRBV5-6	CASSAGHFEAFF
few	TRBV29-1	CSVEDQVRVVDTQYF
few	TRBV28	CASSPRVLRRLAAHDEQFF
few	TRBV20-1	CSARVGYEQFF
few	TRBV7-6	CASSLSQGAGTEAFF
few	TRBV6-2/TRBV6-3	CASTSGGHIEQFF
-	TRBV12-3/TRBV12-4	CASTWAGTYGYTF